This TCR beta chain is from a study of blood T cells in healthy people across ages. CDR1 is DFQATT and CDR2 is SNEGSKA in the germline V gene (reference sequence). There are 14 residues in the CDR3. The trim removed 2 bases at V and 4 bases at J, leaving 7 bases unmatched. A second PCR, run for about 7 to 11 cycles, used a sample-barcoded 5' primer plus a J-beta primer mix. One entry per CDR3 protein, called by TCRdb with MiXCR from the 5' RACE reads. This table holds about 1.8 million distinct CDR3 sequences, around 48% found once. The V and J genes are TRBV20-1 and TRBJ1-1; 7 bases agree with TRBD1. The receptor's source is a woman between 40 and 55 years old in good health. Sequenced input: blood. The CDR3: CSARPQGRSTEAFF. CDR3 in DNA: TGCAGTGCTAGACCACAGGGGAGGAGCACTGAAGCTTTCTTT.